Below are 16 T cell receptor beta chains sequenced from a single sample in a study of blood T cells in healthy people across ages. Primers used in a second PCR of roughly 6 to 11 cycles were a sample-barcoded 5' primer and a J-beta primer mix. TCRdb reprocessed the 5' RACE reads with MiXCR, giving one entry per CDR3 protein. This table has around 870,000 distinct CDR3 sequences, about 28% appearing once. Sample: blood. Source of these receptors: a woman aged 80 or over in good health.

V gene TRBV4-3 combines with J gene TRBJ2-7; D is unclear. Trimming took 1 base from V and 0 from J, leaving 10 bases between them. In germline, CDR1 is LGHNA, CDR2 YSLEER. The CDR3 is 15 residues long. The CDR3 DNA reads TGCGCCAGCAGCCAAGGCCCAGGCTGCTCCTACGAGCAGTACTTC. Protein product: CASSQGPGCSYEQYF.

Note on this clonotype: A much more abundant neighbour one base away suggests this may be a read error. V and J are TRBV11-2 and TRBJ2-3; D not resolved. The ends were cut back, 1 base at V and 14 bases at J, with 16 bases in the middle. Germline V lookup: CDR1 SGHAT, CDR2 FQNNGV. The CDR3 consists of 13 residues. The CDR3 reads CASSLGRLAPRYF. The CDR3 DNA sequence: TGTGCCAGCAGCTTAGGCCGCCTTGCTCCGCGGTATTTT. Looking up the rest from reference TRBV11-2 and TRBJ2-3 gives the full variable domain: EAGVAQSPRYKIIEKRQSVAFWCNPISGHATLYWYQQILGQGPKLLIQFQNNGVVDDSQLPKDRFSAERLKGVDSTLKIQPAKLEDSAVYLCASSLGRLAPRYFGPGTRLTVL.

This clonotype was observed at least ten times. This rearrangement joins TRBV7-9 to TRBJ2-1; D remains ambiguous. The CDR3 sequence is 13 residues long. Germline V gene lookup returns CDR1 SEHNR and CDR2 FQNEAQ (reference sequence). Trimming stripped 4 bases from V and 13 bases from J, with 17 bases between. The CDR3 loop is CASSSSKMSPQFF. The DNA for the CDR3 is TGTGCCAGCAGCTCCTCTAAGATGTCGCCCCAGTTCTTC.

Many counts were recorded for this clonotype. V gene TRBV9 combines with J gene TRBJ1-2; TRBD1 might be the D (5 bases). The germline CDR1 and CDR2 sequences are SGDLS and YYNGEE. The V gene lost 4 bases and the J gene lost 3 bases, with 10 bases spanning the gap. The CDR3 runs to 13 residues. CDR3 protein: CASSTDSDYGYTF. In DNA, the CDR3 is TGTGCCAGCAGCACAGACAGTGACTATGGCTACACCTTC. Using reference TRBV9 and TRBJ1-2 for the parts outside the CDR3, the full variable domain is DSGVTQTPKHLITATGQRVTLRCSPRSGDLSVYWYQQSLDQGLQFLIQYYNGEERAKGNILERFSAQQFPDLHSELNLSSLELGDSALYFCASSTDSDYGYTFGSGTRLTVV.

This clonotype was observed at least ten times. This chain uses TRBV27 with TRBJ2-3; D might be TRBD1 (5 bases). The CDR3 sequence is 15 residues long. Trimming left V 5 bases short and J 6 bases short, with 18 bases between. Per the germline V gene, CDR1 is MNHEY and CDR2 is SMNVEV (reference sequence). The CDR3 is CASSLSTGARDTQYF. CDR3 nucleotides: TGTGCCAGCAGTCTCTCGACTGGGGCCCGGGATACGCAGTATTTT.

The chain combines TRBV7-2 with TRBJ2-4; D not certain. The CDR3 covers 14 residues. V was pared by 4 bases and J by 1 base, with 8 bases between. Germline-derived CDR1 and CDR2 are SGHTA and FQGNSA. The CDR3 loop reads CASSSTVAKNIQYF. The CDR3 nucleotides are TGTGCCAGCAGCTCGACTGTGGCCAAAAACATTCAGTACTTC.

This clonotype has only a few counts. The V gene is TRBV5-1, the J gene TRBJ2-1, with TRBD1 matching 7 bases. Germline trimming cut 4 bases from V and 4 bases from J; bases unmatched to any gene: 8. This CDR3 region has 15 residues. In germline, CDR1 is SGHRS, CDR2 YFSETQ. The CDR3 sequence: CASSAAPTGYNEQFF. The CDR3, as DNA: TGCGCCAGCAGCGCGGCACCGACAGGGTACAATGAGCAGTTCTTC.

Ten or more counts support this clonotype. The chain couples TRBV5-1 to TRBJ2-1; 8 bases are shared with TRBD2. V lost 7 bases and J lost 6; bases outside the gene matches: 9. Germline V gene data show CDR1 as SGHRS and CDR2 as YFSETQ. The CDR3 is 14 residues long. DNA of the CDR3: TGCGCCAGCGAGAGCGGGGGAGGGTCCAATGAGCAGTTCTTC. It specifies CASESGGGSNEQFF.

This clonotype has at least ten counts. The J gene is TRBJ2-1, the V gene TRBV3-1; 7 bases are a match to TRBD1. The CDR3 consists of 14 residues. Germline V gives CDR1 LGHDT, CDR2 YNNKEL (reference sequence). V was clipped by 4 bases and J by 7 bases; unmatched bases: 7. The CDR3 protein is CASSPGQKINEQFF. CDR3 DNA: TGTGCCAGCAGCCCGGGACAGAAAATTAATGAGCAGTTCTTC.

This clonotype was counted only a few times. The V call is TRBV4-1, the J call TRBJ2-3; 7 bases agree with TRBD2. Germline V CDR1 and CDR2: MGHRA, YSYEKL. The V gene end was trimmed by 4 bases and the J gene end by 0 bases; junction bases not matched to a gene: 7. This CDR3 comprises 16 residues. Here the CDR3 DNA reads TGCGCCAGCAGCCGCTCCGCGGGAGCTAGCACAGATACGCAGTATTTT. Its translation: CASSRSAGASTDTQYF.

The sample holds many counts of this clonotype. The chain combines TRBV5-1 with TRBJ2-7; D is perhaps TRBD2 (6 bases). Germline V gene lookup returns CDR1 SGHRS and CDR2 YFSETQ. This CDR3 contains 15 residues. Trimming took off 0 bases at V and 2 bases at J, with 12 bases between the two ends. The CDR3 loop is CASSLARSGTYEQYF. The CDR3, as DNA: TGCGCCAGCAGCTTGGCTCGTAGCGGAACCTACGAGCAGTACTTC.

In its sample, this clonotype was seen many times. CDR3 DNA: TGCGCCAGCAGCTTGGGGGTCACGGGAGGCTACGAGCAGTACTTC. It is translated as CASSLGVTGGYEQYF. The chain uses TRBV5-1 and TRBJ2-7; 7 nucleotides agree with TRBD2. The CDR3 is 15 amino acids. The V and J ends lost 0 bases and 3 bases, in that order; junction bases with no gene match: 6. From germline, CDR1 is SGHRS and CDR2 YFSETQ.

This clonotype was seen a handful of times. This chain links TRBV12-5 with TRBJ2-3, with a weak D call TRBD2 (5 bases). This CDR3 is built from 14 residues. The V end was cut by 4 bases, the J end by 2 bases, with 10 bases between. Germline V gene sequence: CDR1 LGHNT, CDR2 FRNRAP. The CDR3 is CASGWEKNTDTQYF. CDR3 in DNA: TGTGCTAGTGGTTGGGAGAAGAACACAGATACGCAGTATTTT.

This clonotype was counted ten times or more. The chain has TRBV20-1 and TRBJ2-5; D remains unclear. V lost 0 bases and J lost 4, with 12 bases in between. Looked up from germline, CDR1 is DFQATT and CDR2 is SNEGSKA (reference sequence). The CDR3 has 14 residues. The CDR3 DNA sequence: TGCAGTGCTAGAGATTACGGTAGTAGAGAGACCCAGTACTTC. Encoded protein: CSARDYGSRETQYF.

The table lists this clonotype with a count of one. The gene calls are TRBV7-9 and TRBJ2-7, with D hard to call. V was pared by 5 bases and J by 5 bases, with 19 bases between. There are 15 residues in the CDR3. Per the germline V gene, CDR1 is SEHNR and CDR2 is FQNEAQ (reference sequence). CDR3 loop: CASSTSGRGFNEQYF. The CDR3 bases are TGTGCCAGCAGCACGTCTGGGCGTGGGTTCAACGAGCAGTACTTC.

This clonotype was picked up many times. The rearrangement joins TRBV5-1 to TRBJ2-7, with a weak D call TRBD2 (5 bases). This CDR3 has 14 amino acids. V shed 0 bases and J shed 2 bases, with 9 bases lying between them. Germline V gene sequence: CDR1 SGHRS, CDR2 YFSETQ. CDR3 DNA sequence: TGCGCCAGCAGCTTGGGAGGGTTCCCCTACGAGCAGTACTTC. This translates into CASSLGGFPYEQYF.